These 4 T cell receptor beta chains were sequenced from one sample in a study of identical twins' blood T cells. TCRdb fed the 5' RACE reads into MiXCR, producing one record per CDR3 protein. The sample has roughly 380,000 distinct CDR3 sequences; roughly 30% are singletons. The sequencing sample was made of PBMCs. These receptors all stem from a woman aged 18-49 years in good health.

The rearrangement links TRBV7-9 to TRBJ2-3; possibly TRBD1 for D (6 bases). There are 14 residues in the CDR3. Germline CDR1 SEHNR, CDR2 FQNEAQ (reference sequence). The V gene lost 3 bases and the J gene lost 3 bases, with 10 bases spanning the gap. CDR3: CASSFTGRTDTQYF. DNA of the CDR3: TGTGCCAGCAGCTTTACAGGGCGGACAGATACGCAGTATTTT.

The rearrangement links TRBV20-1 to TRBJ1-1; D call uncertain. This CDR3 has 13 amino acids. The V gene's germline CDR1 is DFQATT and CDR2 SNEGSKA (reference sequence). The V end lost 1 base, the J end lost 8 bases, and 14 bases lay between the germline ends. The CDR3 reads CSARGPGPGEAFF. Written as DNA, the CDR3 is TGCAGTGCTAGAGGTCCAGGACCGGGCGAAGCTTTCTTT.

The chain couples TRBV10-3 to TRBJ2-3; TRBD2 aligns across 7 bases. This CDR3 has 14 residues. Germline CDR1 is ENHRY and CDR2 is SYGVKD. The ends lost 8 bases at V and 1 base at J; junction bases unmatched: 6. The CDR3 sequence is CAIGSAGGTDTQYF. The DNA for the CDR3 is TGTGCCATCGGTTCCGCGGGGGGCACAGATACGCAGTATTTT.

V and J are TRBV4-1 and TRBJ2-7; 8 bases match TRBD1. The CDR3 spans 15 residues. Looked up from germline, CDR1 is MGHRA and CDR2 is YSYEKL. The V segment lost 4 bases and the J segment 3 bases; nucleotides outside the gene matches: 8. The CDR3 region has the DNA TGCGCCAGCAGCCCTGAATGGACAGGGAACTACGAGCAGTACTTC. This codes for CASSPEWTGNYEQYF.